This T cell receptor beta chain was sequenced in a study of T-cell reconstitution after alpha-beta-depleted transplantation in children. This clonotype was recorded many times. What it binds is unknown. Using unique molecular identifiers, the investigators prepared the TCRbeta library. MiXCR, run by TCRdb on the PCR reads, gives a single entry per CDR3 protein. The sample contains 55,000 to 90,000 distinct CDR3 sequences, roughly 4.5% of which appear only once. Deletions cut 4 bases from V and 7 bases from J, with 15 bases between. The length of the CDR3 is 13 residues. Looked up from germline, CDR1 is SGHRS and CDR2 is YFSETQ. Study-level results: Expanded graft clones, several hundred of them, were reportedly the source of alpha-beta T cells about two months after transplant. Recipient T cells and thymic progenitors that survived gave rise to the high TCRbeta diversity observed at day 60 in some patients.

This specimen was PBMCs, mostly from graft donor cells, taken 180 days after TCRalphabeta/CD19-depleted stem cell transplant. This receptor was obtained from a boy under two years old who had a stem cell transplant for acute myeloid leukemia, so the T cells may come from the graft donor. The chain combines TRBV5-1 with TRBJ2-7; possible D gene TRBD1, 5 bases. The CDR3 DNA follows: TGCGCCAGCAGCCCCTCGGCAGGGAAGGAGCAGTACGTC. Translating it yields CASSPSAGKEQYV.